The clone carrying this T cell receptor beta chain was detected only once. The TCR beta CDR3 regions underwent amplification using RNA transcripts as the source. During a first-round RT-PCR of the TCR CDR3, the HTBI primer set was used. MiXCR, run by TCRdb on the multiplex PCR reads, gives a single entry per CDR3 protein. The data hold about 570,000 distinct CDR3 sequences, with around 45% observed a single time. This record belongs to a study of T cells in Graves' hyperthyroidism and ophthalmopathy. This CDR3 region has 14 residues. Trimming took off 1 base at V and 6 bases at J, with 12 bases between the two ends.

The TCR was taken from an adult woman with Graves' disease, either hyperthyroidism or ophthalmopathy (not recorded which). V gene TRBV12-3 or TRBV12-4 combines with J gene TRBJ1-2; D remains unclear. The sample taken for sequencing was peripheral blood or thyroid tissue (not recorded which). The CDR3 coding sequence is TGTGCCAGCAGTTTAGGGGGTGGTGAAGATGGCTACACCTTC. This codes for CASSLGGGEDGYTF.